Below, 22 T cell receptor beta chains from the same sample are listed, as sequenced in a study of control samples from healthy donors and cancer patients. Profiling relied on immunoSEQ multiplex PCR, and the TCRdb table lists in-frame clones only, not all of them. In the table there are about 180,000 clones, around 87% of which are singletons. Sequenced input: blood. Every receptor here comes from a woman in her forties or fifties in good health.

This clone was detected only once. The J gene is TRBJ1-6, the V gene TRBV27; 8 bases are a match to TRBD1. The germline gives CDR1 MNHEY, CDR2 SMNVEV (reference sequence). This CDR3 has 14 amino acids. The J segment lost 9 bases and the V segment lost 6 bases, leaving 7 bases of the junction unmatched. CDR3 protein: CASSQDRGSSPLHF. In DNA form, the CDR3 reads TGTGCCAGCAGCCAAGACAGGGGTAGTTCACCCCTCCACTTT.

The chain couples TRBV10-3 to TRBJ1-1; D is perhaps TRBD1 (6 bases). Trimming cost V 4 bases and J 7 bases, with 10 bases left between them. Germline-derived CDR1 and CDR2 are ENHRY and SYGVKD. The CDR3 consists of 12 residues. The CDR3 DNA sequence: TGTGCCATCAGTGGGACAGCCTATGAAGCTTTCTTT. Translation gives CAISGTAYEAFF.

J is TRBJ2-7 and V is TRBV7-9, with D possibly being TRBD1 (6 bases). V was shortened by 3 bases and J by 5 bases, with 11 bases between the two germline ends. The CDR3 has 13 amino acids. CDR1 and CDR2 from the germline V gene are SEHNR and FQNEAQ (reference sequence). CDR3 amino acids: CASSFRGWDEQYF. The CDR3 region has the DNA TGTGCCAGCAGCTTTAGGGGGTGGGACGAGCAGTACTTC.

The gene calls are TRBV2 and TRBJ1-4; D remains unclear. Germline lookup yields CDR1 SNHLY and CDR2 FYNNEI. CDR3 size: 14 residues. Trimming pared 6 bases from V and 7 bases from J, leaving 15 bases between. Here the CDR3 DNA reads TGTGCCAGCAGGAGGGTCTTACGGGGTGAAAAACTGTTTTTT. This codes for CASRRVLRGEKLFF.

V and J are TRBV6-5 and TRBJ2-7; a possible D gene is TRBD2 (6 bases). CDR3 length: 14 amino acids. V was trimmed by 6 bases and J by 2 bases, leaving 14 bases between them. Germline loops: CDR1 MNHEY, CDR2 SVGAGI. The CDR3 spells CASRTAGSPYEQYF. The CDR3 DNA follows: TGTGCCAGCAGAACCGCGGGGTCCCCCTACGAGCAGTACTTC.

This clone has only one observation. The chain is built from TRBV28 and TRBJ1-1; D gene unclear. Trimming stripped 3 bases from V and 5 bases from J, with 13 bases between. Germline V gives CDR1 MDHEN, CDR2 SYDVKM. CDR3 length equals 14 residues. CDR3 nucleotides: TGTGCCAGCAGTTTTAGTGGTTTGGGTACTGAAGCTTTCTTT. It translates to CASSFSGLGTEAFF.

This clone came up once. Other nucleotide sequences in the sample specify the same CDR3. This chain uses TRBV19 with TRBJ2-3; 7 nucleotides match TRBD2. J lost 0 bases, V lost 3 bases, and 0 bases had no gene match. Germline V gene sequence: CDR1 LNHDA, CDR2 SQIVND (reference sequence). The CDR3 length is 14 residues. The CDR3 spells CASSISGSTDTQYF. The DNA of the CDR3 is TGTGCCAGTAGTATTAGCGGGAGCACAGATACGCAGTATTTT. The full variable domain, completed using reference TRBV19 and TRBJ2-3, is DGGITQSPKYLFRKEGQNVTLSCEQNLNHDAMYWYRQDPGQGLRLIYYSQIVNDFQKGDIAEGYSVSREKKESFPLTVTSAQKNPTAFYLCASSISGSTDTQYFGPGTRLTVL.

This chain joins TRBV12-3 or TRBV12-4 and TRBJ2-1; D gene unclear. The CDR3 sequence is 13 residues long. The ends were cut back, 6 bases at V and 4 bases at J, with 10 bases in the middle. The CDR3 region has the DNA TGTGCCAGCAGAAACGACACATACAATGAGCAGTTCTTC. It is translated as CASRNDTYNEQFF.

This clone was seen once. V and J are TRBV5-1 and TRBJ1-1; 10 bases map to TRBD1. Per the germline V gene, CDR1 is SGHRS and CDR2 is YFSETQ. The length of the CDR3 is 14 residues. J gave up 3 bases and V 5 bases, and 4 bases lay outside the gene matches. The CDR3 DNA reads TGCGCCAGCAGTCGACAGGGGGCGGACACTGAAGCTTTCTTT. It specifies CASSRQGADTEAFF.

This chain joins TRBV9 and TRBJ2-5, with D tentatively TRBD1 (5 bases). CDR1 SGDLS and CDR2 YYNGEE come from the germline V gene. The CDR3 is 15 residues long. V shed 0 bases and J shed 2 bases, with 11 bases lying between them. In DNA form, the CDR3 reads TGTGCCAGCAGCGTAGGGGGCGCGGCACAAGAGACCCAGTACTTC. It translates to CASSVGGAAQETQYF.

V usage is TRBV9 and J usage is TRBJ2-2; the D gene could be TRBD1 or TRBD2 (5 bases each). The CDR3 is 14 residues long. The V gene's germline CDR1 is SGDLS and CDR2 YYNGEE. Deletions cut 3 bases from V and 7 bases from J, with 13 bases between. The DNA for the CDR3 is TGTGCCAGCAGCGGGGACCCAATCGACGGGGAGCTGTTTTTT. The encoded protein is CASSGDPIDGELFF. Supplemented by reference TRBV9 and TRBJ2-2, the full variable domain reads DSGVTQTPKHLITATGQRVTLRCSPRSGDLSVYWYQQSLDQGLQFLIQYYNGEERAKGNILERFSAQQFPDLHSELNLSSLELGDSALYFCASSGDPIDGELFFGEGSRLTVL.

The chain combines TRBV7-2 with TRBJ2-7; TRBD2 might be the D (6 bases). Trimming shortened V by 1 base and J by 3 bases, and 13 bases separated the two germline ends. Germline lookup yields CDR1 SGHTA and CDR2 FQGNSA. This CDR3 has 15 amino acids. The CDR3 here is CASSLDRGIVYEQYF. CDR3 DNA sequence: TGTGCCAGCAGCTTAGATCGCGGGATAGTCTACGAGCAGTACTTC. The full variable domain, its missing parts supplied by reference TRBV7-2 and TRBJ2-7, is GAGVSQSPSNKVTEKGKDVELRCDPISGHTALYWYRQSLGQGLEFLIYFQGNSAPDKSGLPSDRFSAERTGGSVSTLTIQRTQQEDSAVYLCASSLDRGIVYEQYFGPGTRLTVT.

This chain joins TRBV4-3 and TRBJ2-5, with D possibly TRBD1 on 5 matching bases. The V and J ends lost 1 base and 3 bases respectively, with 12 bases between them. CDR1 LGHNA and CDR2 YSLEER come from the germline V gene. The CDR3 is 15 amino acids. CDR3 sequence reads: CASSQARTFKETQYF. The CDR3 DNA follows: TGCGCCAGCAGCCAAGCAAGGACATTCAAAGAGACCCAGTACTTC.

V and J are TRBV28 and TRBJ2-5, with 8 bases fitting TRBD1. The CDR3 spans 16 residues. The germline CDR1 and CDR2 sequences are MDHEN and SYDVKM. V dropped 7 bases and J dropped 1; count of bases not matched to a gene: 11. The CDR3 region is CASTINSGQGQETQYF. The CDR3 DNA is TGTGCCAGCACCATTAACTCCGGACAGGGCCAAGAGACCCAGTACTTC.

This clone has only one observation. The V gene is TRBV5-1, the J gene TRBJ1-1; 8 bases align to TRBD1. Losses at the gene ends were 4 bases for V and 1 base for J; bases not matched to a gene: 9. CDR3 size: 16 residues. Germline-derived CDR1 and CDR2 are SGHRS and YFSETQ. The CDR3 DNA reads as TGCGCCAGCAGCCTGGTCCTCAGGGGGCCGAACACTGAAGCTTTCTTT. It codes for CASSLVLRGPNTEAFF.

Note on this clone: Other DNA sequences in this specimen translate into the identical CDR3. The gene calls are TRBV9 and TRBJ1-6; D is unresolved. This CDR3 has 12 residues. V was trimmed by 1 base and J by 7 bases, leaving 3 bases between them. In germline, CDR1 is SGDLS, CDR2 YYNGEE. In DNA form, the CDR3 reads TGTGCCAGCAGCGTACAAAATTCACCCCTCCACTTT. It encodes CASSVQNSPLHF. The full variable domain, its missing parts supplied by reference TRBV9 and TRBJ1-6, is DSGVTQTPKHLITATGQRVTLRCSPRSGDLSVYWYQQSLDQGLQFLIQYYNGEERAKGNILERFSAQQFPDLHSELNLSSLELGDSALYFCASSVQNSPLHFGNGTRLTVT.

The V gene is TRBV13, the J gene TRBJ2-7, with D perhaps assigned TRBD1 or TRBD2 (5 bases each). The CDR3 spans 17 residues. CDR1 and CDR2 from the germline V gene are PRHDT and FYEKMQ (reference sequence). V lost 0 bases and J 3 bases, leaving 18 bases between the germline ends. The CDR3 here is CASSLGWSGPIDYEQYF. The CDR3 DNA reads TGTGCCAGCAGCTTAGGCTGGTCGGGACCGATAGACTACGAGCAGTACTTC.

The count of this clone is one. The chain has TRBV7-2 and TRBJ2-7; possibly TRBD2 for D (5 bases). Germline V gene lookup returns CDR1 SGHTA and CDR2 FQGNSA. This CDR3 spans 15 amino acids. V was trimmed by 0 bases and J by 2 bases, leaving 11 bases between them. CDR3 loop: CASSLASTGTYEQYF. CDR3 sequence (DNA): TGTGCCAGCAGCTTAGCTTCGACGGGGACCTACGAGCAGTACTTC.

This clone was recorded once. This rearrangement joins TRBV5-4 to TRBJ2-3; TRBD1 matches at 7 bases. The germline V gene has CDR1 SGHNT and CDR2 YYREEE (reference sequence). The V gene end was trimmed by 5 bases and the J gene end by 7 bases; junction bases not matched to a gene: 7. This CDR3 region has 13 residues. The CDR3 loop is CASRTGNTNTQYF. The CDR3 DNA sequence: TGTGCCAGCAGGACAGGGAATACAAATACGCAGTATTTT.

The chain uses TRBV27 and TRBJ1-2; perhaps TRBD1 as D (6 bases). The CDR3 extends over 15 amino acids. With 6 bases removed from V and 0 bases from J, the gap between germline ends came to 14 bases. CDR1 is MNHEY, CDR2 SMNVEV, per germline (reference sequence). The CDR3 loop is CASRLEGGTNYGYTF. DNA for the CDR3: TGTGCCAGCAGACTAGAGGGGGGGACTAACTATGGCTACACCTTC.

The chain joins TRBV5-1 to TRBJ1-4; TRBD1 matches 12 bases. The V gene end was trimmed by 4 bases and the J gene end by 3 bases; junction bases not matched to a gene: 10. The CDR3 sequence is 18 residues long. Germline assignment: CDR1 SGHRS and CDR2 YFSETQ. Here the CDR3 reads CASSLGQGARRANEKLFF. The CDR3 coding sequence is TGCGCCAGCAGCCTGGGACAGGGGGCGCGACGCGCTAATGAAAAACTGTTTTTT. The whole variable domain, remainder taken from reference TRBV5-1 and TRBJ1-4, is KAGVTQTPRYLIKTRGQQVTLSCSPISGHRSVSWYQQTPGQGLQFLFEYFSETQRNKGNFPGRFSGRQFSNSRSEMNVSTLELGDSALYLCASSLGQGARRANEKLFFGSGTQLSVL.

The chain links TRBV5-6 to TRBJ1-5; no reliable D call. Trimming took 4 bases from V and 1 from J, leaving 12 bases between them. CDR3 length: 15 residues. Germline values: CDR1 SGHDT, CDR2 YYEEEE. The CDR3 DNA reads TGTGCCAGCAGCGATGGCCCGGCAAGCAATCAGCCCCAGCATTTT. This translates into CASSDGPASNQPQHF.